The entry below describes one TCR beta chain. V shed 1 base and J shed 4 bases, with 5 bases lying between them. This CDR3 is 12 amino acids long. Germline V gene sequence: CDR1 KGHSH, CDR2 LQKENI. The entry originates in a study of T cells in tumors after PD-1 blockade. Study summary: Patients received pembrolizumab 200 mg every 3 weeks or cemiplimab 350 mg every 2 weeks. Mean per blood sample: about 110,000 templates (roughly 22,000-270,000), around 35,000 unique clonotypes.

Here immunoSEQ multiplex PCR was the method, and the copy in TCRdb shows in-frame clones only, minus some. The table lists around 46,000 clones, roughly 73% of them singletons. The chain is built from TRBV18 and TRBJ2-7; D remains ambiguous. Sample: PBMCs, taken before anti-PD-1 treatment. This TCR came from a human donor with basal cell carcinoma. The CDR3 here is CASSPQRYEQYF. The CDR3 nucleotides read TGTGCCAGCTCACCACAGAGGTACGAGCAGTACTTC.